One and the same sample provided the 23 T cell receptor beta chains below, sequenced in a study of CD8 T cells in Susac syndrome. When the RNA was reverse transcribed, random hexamers were used with an input of about 0.45 to 1 ug. TCRdb fed the immunoSEQ multiplex PCR reads into MiXCR, producing one record per CDR3 protein. Among 300,000 or so distinct CDR3 sequences listed, approximately 90% were seen once. The material sequenced was CD4+ T cells from PBMCs. These receptors were collected from a human donor with multiple sclerosis.

This chain connects TRBV9 to TRBJ1-5, with D perhaps TRBD1 (6 bases). CDR3 size: 15 residues. The V and J ends lost 1 base and 3 bases respectively, with 11 bases between them. The germline V gene has CDR1 SGDLS and CDR2 YYNGEE. The CDR3 is CASSVSDRINQPQHF. The CDR3 DNA reads as TGTGCCAGCAGCGTATCGGACAGAATCAATCAGCCCCAGCATTTT. Based on the CDR3 plus reference TRBV9 and TRBJ1-5, the full variable domain is DSGVTQTPKHLITATGQRVTLRCSPRSGDLSVYWYQQSLDQGLQFLIQYYNGEERAKGNILERFSAQQFPDLHSELNLSSLELGDSALYFCASSVSDRINQPQHFGDGTRLSIL.

V usage is TRBV4-2 and J usage is TRBJ1-1, with TRBD1 identical over 7 bases. Germline V gene data show CDR1 as LGHNA and CDR2 as YNFKEQ. This CDR3 contains 15 residues. The ends lost 0 bases at V and 4 bases at J; junction bases unmatched: 5. CDR3 coding DNA: TGTGCCAGCAGCCAAGACGGGACAGCGACCACTGAAGCTTTCTTT. Its translation is CASSQDGTATTEAFF.

V gene TRBV12-3 or TRBV12-4 combines with J gene TRBJ1-2; 9 nucleotides line up with TRBD1. V was clipped by 3 bases and J by 8 bases; unmatched bases: 10. This CDR3 contains 15 residues. The CDR3 spells CASSFSGQGLRGYTF. The CDR3 coding sequence is TGTGCCAGCAGTTTTTCGGGACAGGGCCTGCGGGGCTACACCTTC.

The chain links TRBV3-1 to TRBJ1-1, with D hard to call. The CDR3 sequence is 12 residues long. CDR1 is LGHDT, CDR2 YNNKEL, per germline (reference sequence). The germline V and J ends were trimmed by 8 bases and 11 bases, with 18 bases remaining between them. The CDR3 DNA reads TGTGCCAGCGGAGTTCTCGGGCGGTCGGCTTTCTTT. Protein sequence: CASGVLGRSAFF.

The chain has TRBV25-1 and TRBJ1-2; D gene uncertain. This CDR3 spans 14 amino acids. Per the germline V gene, CDR1 is MGHDK and CDR2 is SYGVNS. Trimming left V 6 bases short and J 4 bases short, with 15 bases between. CDR3 coding DNA: TGTGCCAGCAGGAGTGGAGGGTCTGGCTATGGCTACACCTTC. Its translation: CASRSGGSGYGYTF.

V usage is TRBV3-1 and J usage is TRBJ2-1; 9 nucleotides agree with TRBD2. Germline CDR1 and CDR2: LGHDT and YNNKEL (reference sequence). This CDR3 comprises 17 residues. V lost 0 bases, J lost 4 bases, and 7 bases stayed unmatched. CDR3: CASSQDMRLAVYNEQFF. CDR3 nucleotides: TGTGCCAGCAGCCAAGACATGAGACTAGCGGTTTACAATGAGCAGTTCTTC.

The V gene is TRBV7-3, the J gene TRBJ2-1; D gene uncertain. The V gene's germline CDR1 is SGHTA and CDR2 FQGTGA. V was pared by 5 bases and J by 9 bases, with 17 bases between. The CDR3 totals 14 residues. In DNA form, the CDR3 reads TGTGCCAGCAGCCCCACCCGAGGCGGCGTTGAGCAGTTCTTC. Its translation is CASSPTRGGVEQFF. The full variable domain, with the rest looked up from reference TRBV7-3 and TRBJ2-1, is GAGVSQTPSNKVTEKGKYVELRCDPISGHTALYWYRQSLGQGPEFLIYFQGTGAADDSGLPNDRFFAVRPEGSVSTLKIQRTERGDSAVYLCASSPTRGGVEQFFGPGTRLTVL.

This sequence joins TRBV7-3 and TRBJ2-1; D unresolved. Germline CDR1 and CDR2: SGHTA and FQGTGA. CDR3 length: 18 residues. V was trimmed by 0 bases and J by 1 base, leaving 16 bases between them. The CDR3 DNA follows: TGTGCCAGCAGCTTAACCGGAATAGGGATGGGATCCTACAATGAGCAGTTCTTC. As protein: CASSLTGIGMGSYNEQFF.

V is TRBV19 and J is TRBJ1-4, with D possibly being TRBD1 (6 bases). The V gene lost 9 bases and the J gene lost 7 bases, with 18 bases spanning the gap. The CDR3 is 14 residues long. From germline, CDR1 is LNHDA and CDR2 SQIVND (reference sequence). The CDR3 nucleotides are TGTGCCAGCGGCGGAGGCAGGGGTGTTGAAAAACTGTTTTTT. Protein product: CASGGGRGVEKLFF.

The J gene is TRBJ1-1, the V gene TRBV7-3; D unresolved. The V and J ends lost 1 base and 1 base respectively, with 10 bases between them. Germline values: CDR1 SGHTA, CDR2 FQGTGA. The CDR3 totals 15 residues. CDR3 in amino acids: CASSLMGSGNTEAFF. CDR3 nucleotide sequence: TGTGCCAGCAGCTTAATGGGAAGCGGGAACACTGAAGCTTTCTTT.

V usage is TRBV6-5 and J usage is TRBJ1-1; 8 nucleotides match TRBD1. With 2 bases clipped from V and 3 bases from J, the junction kept 5 bases outside the gene matches. Germline CDR1 and CDR2: MNHEY and SVGAGI. There are 15 residues in the CDR3. The CDR3 protein is CASSYMGQAHTEAFF. In DNA, the CDR3 is TGTGCCAGCAGTTACATGGGACAGGCCCACACTGAAGCTTTCTTT.

This chain links TRBV14 with TRBJ2-5; D is tentatively TRBD1 or TRBD2 (6 bases each). The germline gives CDR1 SGHDN, CDR2 FVKESK. The CDR3 extends over 16 amino acids. V was shortened by 2 bases and J by 3 bases, with 16 bases between the two germline ends. CDR3 in amino acids: CASSQPRGPSKETQYF. The CDR3 DNA reads TGTGCCAGCAGCCAACCACGGGGGCCGTCTAAAGAGACCCAGTACTTC.

This rearrangement joins TRBV7-9 to TRBJ2-3, with 13 positions matching TRBD2. The V segment lost 3 bases and the J segment 14 bases; nucleotides outside the gene matches: 11. The CDR3 totals 15 residues. Germline V CDR1 and CDR2: SEHNR, FQNEAQ (reference sequence). The CDR3 is CASSFTSGGVPRRYF. CDR3 sequence (DNA): TGTGCCAGCAGCTTCACTAGCGGGGGGGTTCCACGGCGGTATTTT.

This clonotype was counted once. The chain uses TRBV5-1 and TRBJ2-5, with 14 bases aligning to TRBD2. Germline CDR1 is SGHRS and CDR2 is YFSETQ. The CDR3 contains 16 residues. J lost 2 bases, V lost 3 bases, and 3 bases had no gene match. This CDR3 reads CASSWTSGGPQETQYF. The CDR3 bases are TGCGCCAGCAGCTGGACTAGCGGGGGGCCACAAGAGACCCAGTACTTC.

The chain employs TRBV7-9 and TRBJ2-6; TRBD1 matches 9 bases. V shed 2 bases and J 1 base; nucleotides not matched to a gene: 6. This CDR3 is built from 18 residues. The germline V gene encodes CDR1 SEHNR and CDR2 FQNEAQ (reference sequence). The CDR3 coding sequence is TGTGCCAGCAGCTTATCTACAGGGGGCCGGTCTGGGGCCAACGTCCTGACTTTC. Translating gives CASSLSTGGRSGANVLTF.

J is TRBJ2-1 and V is TRBV7-9; the D gene could be TRBD1 or TRBD2 (5 bases each). Germline V gene lookup returns CDR1 SEHNR and CDR2 FQNEAQ (reference sequence). CDR3 length: 13 amino acids. V was pared by 3 bases and J by 6 bases, with 9 bases between. The CDR3 here is CASSLGVSNEQFF. As DNA, the CDR3 is TGTGCCAGCAGCTTGGGGGTATCCAATGAGCAGTTCTTC. The whole variable domain, filled in from reference TRBV7-9 and TRBJ2-1, reads DTGVSQNPRHKITKRGQNVTFRCDPISEHNRLYWYRQTLGQGPEFLTYFQNEAQLEKSRLLSDRFSAERPKGSFSTLEIQRTEQGDSAMYLCASSLGVSNEQFFGPGTRLTVL.

This chain joins TRBV11-2 and TRBJ2-3; D is undetermined. This CDR3 is built from 17 residues. The V end lost 4 bases, the J end lost 2 bases, and 19 bases lay between the germline ends. Looked up from germline, CDR1 is SGHAT and CDR2 is FQNNGV. The CDR3 is CASSSSARSFYTDTQYF. Written as DNA, the CDR3 is TGTGCCAGCAGCTCGTCGGCCAGGAGCTTTTACACAGATACGCAGTATTTT.

The V gene is TRBV20-1, the J gene TRBJ2-1, with 12 bases aligning to TRBD2. The ends lost 0 bases at V and 4 bases at J; junction bases unmatched: 16. CDR1 and CDR2 from the germline V gene are DFQATT and SNEGSKA (reference sequence). This CDR3 region has 20 residues. Written as DNA, the CDR3 is TGCAGTGCTAGAGAACCCCTAGCGGGGGGGACACAGGGGAGGTACAATGAGCAGTTCTTC. It yields the protein CSAREPLAGGTQGRYNEQFF.

The chain links TRBV15 to TRBJ2-3, with D possibly matching TRBD2 (7 bases). V lost 1 base and J 5 bases, leaving 16 bases between the germline ends. CDR1 and CDR2 from the germline V gene are LNHNV and YYDKDF (reference sequence). The CDR3 extends over 16 amino acids. CDR3 nucleotide sequence: TGTGCCACCAGCAGAGGTAGGGGGATAGCGGGAGATACGCAGTATTTT. This sequence encodes CATSRGRGIAGDTQYF.

The rearrangement links TRBV5-1 to TRBJ2-5; TRBD2 matches at 9 bases. Looked up from germline, CDR1 is SGHRS and CDR2 is YFSETQ. V lost 6 bases and J lost 5; bases outside the gene matches: 8. This CDR3 region has 14 residues. CDR3 region: CASTIGLASETQYF. In DNA, the CDR3 is TGCGCCAGCACCATCGGACTAGCGAGTGAGACCCAGTACTTC.

The chain joins TRBV20-1 to TRBJ2-5, with 11 bases lining up with TRBD2. The V segment lost 5 bases and the J segment 3 bases; nucleotides outside the gene matches: 2. Germline CDR1 DFQATT, CDR2 SNEGSKA (reference sequence). The CDR3 extends over 13 amino acids. CDR3 amino acids: CSAQTSGEETQYF. CDR3 bases: TGCAGTGCTCAGACTAGCGGGGAAGAGACCCAGTACTTC.

The gene calls are TRBV20-1 and TRBJ2-7; D is undetermined. The CDR3 is 13 amino acids. V dropped 3 bases and J dropped 3 bases, with 12 bases sitting between them. CDR1 and CDR2 from the germline V gene are DFQATT and SNEGSKA (reference sequence). The chain's CDR3 is CSASRQASYEQYF. DNA for the CDR3: TGCAGTGCTAGTAGGCAGGCCAGCTACGAGCAGTACTTC.

This clonotype appeared once. The V call is TRBV7-2, the J call TRBJ1-2; D is undetermined. V gave up 1 base and J gave up 6 bases, with 15 bases separating them. Per the germline V gene, CDR1 is SGHTA and CDR2 is FQGNSA. This CDR3 region has 15 residues. The CDR3: CASSLGSSGQDGYTF. CDR3 nucleotide sequence: TGTGCCAGCAGCTTAGGATCCTCAGGCCAGGATGGCTACACCTTC. Together with reference TRBV7-2 and TRBJ1-2, the CDR3 gives the full variable domain: GAGVSQSPSNKVTEKGKDVELRCDPISGHTALYWYRQSLGQGLEFLIYFQGNSAPDKSGLPSDRFSAERTGGSVSTLTIQRTQQEDSAVYLCASSLGSSGQDGYTFGSGTRLTVV.